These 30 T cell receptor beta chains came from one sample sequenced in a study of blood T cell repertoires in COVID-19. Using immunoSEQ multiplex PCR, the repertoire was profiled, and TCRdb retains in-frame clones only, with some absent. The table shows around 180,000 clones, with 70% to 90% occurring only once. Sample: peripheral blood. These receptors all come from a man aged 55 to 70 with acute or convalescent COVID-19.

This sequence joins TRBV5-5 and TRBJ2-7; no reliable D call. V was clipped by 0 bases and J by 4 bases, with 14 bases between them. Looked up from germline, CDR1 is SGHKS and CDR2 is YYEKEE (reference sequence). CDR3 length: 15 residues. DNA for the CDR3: TGTGCCAGCAGCTTGGTTAGTGGGTCGGGTTACGAGCAGTACTTC. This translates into CASSLVSGSGYEQYF.

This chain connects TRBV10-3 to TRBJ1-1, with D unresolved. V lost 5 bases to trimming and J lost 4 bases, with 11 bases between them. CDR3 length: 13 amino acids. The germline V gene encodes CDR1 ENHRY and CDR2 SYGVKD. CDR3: CAISKEEGTEAFF. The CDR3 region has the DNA TGTGCCATCAGTAAGGAGGAGGGCACTGAAGCTTTCTTT.

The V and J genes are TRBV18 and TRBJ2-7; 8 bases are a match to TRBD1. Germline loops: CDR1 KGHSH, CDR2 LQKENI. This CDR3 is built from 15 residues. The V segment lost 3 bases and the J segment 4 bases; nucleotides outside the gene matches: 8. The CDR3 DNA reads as TGTGCCAGCTCACCCTATTCACAGGGGGGATACGAGCAGTACTTC. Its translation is CASSPYSQGGYEQYF.

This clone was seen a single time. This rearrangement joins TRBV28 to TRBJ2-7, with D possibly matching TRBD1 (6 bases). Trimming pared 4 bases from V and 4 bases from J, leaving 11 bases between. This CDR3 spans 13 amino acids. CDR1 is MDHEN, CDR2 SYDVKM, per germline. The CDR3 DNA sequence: TGTGCCAGCAGTTCCACCGGACAGTACGAGCAGTACTTC. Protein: CASSSTGQYEQYF.

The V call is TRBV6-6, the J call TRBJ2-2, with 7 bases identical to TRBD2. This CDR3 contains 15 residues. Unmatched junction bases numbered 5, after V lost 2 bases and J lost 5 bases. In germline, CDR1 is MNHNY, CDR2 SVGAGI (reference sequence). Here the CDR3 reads CASSYQQGGTGELFF. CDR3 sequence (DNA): TGTGCCAGCAGTTACCAGCAGGGAGGGACCGGGGAGCTGTTTTTT.

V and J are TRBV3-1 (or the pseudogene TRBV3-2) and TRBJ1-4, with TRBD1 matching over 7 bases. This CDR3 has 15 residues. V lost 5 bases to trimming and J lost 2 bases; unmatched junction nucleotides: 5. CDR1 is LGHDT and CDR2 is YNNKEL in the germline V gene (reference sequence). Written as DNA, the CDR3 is TGTGCCAGCAGCGAACCGGGACAGACTAATGAAAAACTGTTTTTT. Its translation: CASSEPGQTNEKLFF.

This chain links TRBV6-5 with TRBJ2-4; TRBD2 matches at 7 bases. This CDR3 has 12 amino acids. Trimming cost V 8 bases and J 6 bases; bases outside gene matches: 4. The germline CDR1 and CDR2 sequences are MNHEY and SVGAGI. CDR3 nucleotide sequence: TGTGCCAGCGGGCGGGAGACAAACATTCAGTACTTC. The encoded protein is CASGRETNIQYF.

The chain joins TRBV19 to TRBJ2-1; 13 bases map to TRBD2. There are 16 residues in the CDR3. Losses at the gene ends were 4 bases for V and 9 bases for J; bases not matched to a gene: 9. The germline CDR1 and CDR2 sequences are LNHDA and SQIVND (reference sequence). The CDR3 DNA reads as TGTGCCAGTAGTACTCGGACTAGCGGGAGTTATGGTGAGCAGTTCTTC. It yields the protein CASSTRTSGSYGEQFF.

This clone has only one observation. The DNA of the CDR3 is TGTGCCAGCAGCCGGACTAGCAAGAGCTCCTACGAGCAGTACTTC. Protein product: CASSRTSKSSYEQYF. The J gene is TRBJ2-7, the V gene TRBV6-6; 8 bases map to TRBD2. Germline V lookup: CDR1 MNHNY, CDR2 SVGAGI (reference sequence). Trimming at V came to 6 bases and at J to 0 bases, leaving 7 bases not matched to a gene. CDR3 size: 15 residues.

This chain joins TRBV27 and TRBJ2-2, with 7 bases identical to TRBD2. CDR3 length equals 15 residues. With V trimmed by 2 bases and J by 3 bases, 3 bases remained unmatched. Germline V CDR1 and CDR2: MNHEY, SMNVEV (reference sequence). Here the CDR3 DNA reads TGTGCCAGCAGTTTAACGGGGGGAGACACCGGGGAGCTGTTTTTT. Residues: CASSLTGGDTGELFF.

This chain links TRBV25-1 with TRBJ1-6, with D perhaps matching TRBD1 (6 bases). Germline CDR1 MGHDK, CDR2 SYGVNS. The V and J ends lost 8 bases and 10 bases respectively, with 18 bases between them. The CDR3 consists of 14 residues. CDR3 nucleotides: TGTGCCAGCGGGACCGGGACAATTCGGTCACCCCTCCACTTT. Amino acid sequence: CASGTGTIRSPLHF.

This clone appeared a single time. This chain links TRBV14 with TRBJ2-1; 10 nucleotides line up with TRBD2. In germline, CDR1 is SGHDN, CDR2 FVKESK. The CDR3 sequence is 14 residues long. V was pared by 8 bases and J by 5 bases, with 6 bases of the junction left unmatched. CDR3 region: CASGWTSGHNEQFF. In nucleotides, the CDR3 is TGTGCCAGCGGATGGACTAGCGGCCACAATGAGCAGTTCTTC. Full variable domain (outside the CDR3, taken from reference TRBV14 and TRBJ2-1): EAGVTQFPSHSVIEKGQTVTLRCDPISGHDNLYWYRRVMGKEIKFLLHFVKESKQDESGMPNNRFLAERTGGTYSTLKVQPAELEDSGVYFCASGWTSGHNEQFFGPGTRLTVL.

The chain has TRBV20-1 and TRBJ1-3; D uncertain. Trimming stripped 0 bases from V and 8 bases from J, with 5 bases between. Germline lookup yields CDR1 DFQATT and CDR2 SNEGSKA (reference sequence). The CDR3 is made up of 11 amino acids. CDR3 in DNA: TGCAGTGCTAGAGATCAGGACACCATATATTTT. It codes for CSARDQDTIYF.

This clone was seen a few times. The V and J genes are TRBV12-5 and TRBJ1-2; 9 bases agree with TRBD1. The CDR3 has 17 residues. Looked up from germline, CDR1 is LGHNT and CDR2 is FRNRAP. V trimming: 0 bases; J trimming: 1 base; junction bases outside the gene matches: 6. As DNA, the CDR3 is TGTGCTAGTGGTTTGGTGGATGGGACAGGGCTTAACTATGGCTACACCTTC. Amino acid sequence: CASGLVDGTGLNYGYTF.

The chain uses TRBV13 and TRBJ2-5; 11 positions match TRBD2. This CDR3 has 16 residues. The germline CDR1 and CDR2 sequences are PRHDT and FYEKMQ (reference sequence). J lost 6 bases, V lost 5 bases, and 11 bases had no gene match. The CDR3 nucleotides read TGTGCCAGCAGCCTACTCGGGCTAGCGGGAGGACAGACCCAGTACTTC. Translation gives CASSLLGLAGGQTQYF.

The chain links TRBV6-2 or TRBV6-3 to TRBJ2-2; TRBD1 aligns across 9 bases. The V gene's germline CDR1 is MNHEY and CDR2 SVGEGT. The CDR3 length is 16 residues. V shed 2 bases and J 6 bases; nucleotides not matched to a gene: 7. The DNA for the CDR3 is TGTGCCAGCAGTTACACTACAGGGGGCGGGGCCGGGGAGCTGTTTTTT. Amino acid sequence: CASSYTTGGGAGELFF.

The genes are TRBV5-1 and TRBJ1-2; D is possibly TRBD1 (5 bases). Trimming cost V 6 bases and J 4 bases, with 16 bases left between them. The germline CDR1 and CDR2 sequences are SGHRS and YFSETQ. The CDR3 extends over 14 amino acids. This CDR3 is CASTSGQGSYGYTF. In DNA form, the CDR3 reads TGCGCCAGCACCTCCGGGCAGGGCTCCTATGGCTACACCTTC.

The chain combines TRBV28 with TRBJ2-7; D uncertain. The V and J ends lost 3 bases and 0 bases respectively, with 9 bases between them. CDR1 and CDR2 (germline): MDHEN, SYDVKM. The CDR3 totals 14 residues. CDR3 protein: CASSLGRSSYEQYF. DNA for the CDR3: TGTGCCAGCAGTTTGGGCAGAAGCTCCTACGAGCAGTACTTC.

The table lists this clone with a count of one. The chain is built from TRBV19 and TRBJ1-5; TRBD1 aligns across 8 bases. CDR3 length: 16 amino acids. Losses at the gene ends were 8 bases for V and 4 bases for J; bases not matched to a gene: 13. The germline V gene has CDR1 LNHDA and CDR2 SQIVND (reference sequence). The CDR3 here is CASARGQGARNQPQHF. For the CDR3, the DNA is TGTGCCAGTGCTAGGGGCCAGGGGGCGCGAAATCAGCCCCAGCATTTT.

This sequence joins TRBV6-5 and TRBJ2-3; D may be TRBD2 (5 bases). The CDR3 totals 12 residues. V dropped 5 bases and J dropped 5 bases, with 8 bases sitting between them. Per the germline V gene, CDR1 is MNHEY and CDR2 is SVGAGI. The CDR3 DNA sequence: TGTGCCAGCAGTAGCACTAGAGATACGCAGTATTTT. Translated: CASSSTRDTQYF.

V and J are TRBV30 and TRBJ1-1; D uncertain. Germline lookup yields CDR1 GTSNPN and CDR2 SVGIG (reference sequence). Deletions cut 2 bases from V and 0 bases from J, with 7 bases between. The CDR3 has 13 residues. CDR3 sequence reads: CAWSLRMNTEAFF. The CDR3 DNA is TGTGCCTGGAGTCTCAGGATGAACACTGAAGCTTTCTTT.

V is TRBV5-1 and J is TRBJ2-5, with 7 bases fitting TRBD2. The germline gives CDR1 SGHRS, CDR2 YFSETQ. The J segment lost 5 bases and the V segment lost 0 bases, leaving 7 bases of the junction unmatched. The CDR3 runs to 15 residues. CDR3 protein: CASSLGRGGEETQYF. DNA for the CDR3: TGCGCCAGCAGCTTGGGCCGGGGAGGGGAGGAGACCCAGTACTTC.

The CDR3 DNA reads TGTGCCAGCATACTAGGACGGCCTGGGACAGATACGCAGTATTTT. Protein: CASILGRPGTDTQYF. V usage is TRBV5-5 and J usage is TRBJ2-3; perhaps TRBD2 as D (5 bases). With 6 bases removed from V and 3 bases from J, the gap between germline ends came to 17 bases. The CDR3 has 15 residues. CDR1 and CDR2 from the germline V gene are SGHKS and YYEKEE (reference sequence). Looking up the rest from reference TRBV5-5 and TRBJ2-3 gives the full variable domain: DAGVTQSPTHLIKTRGQQVTLRCSPISGHKSVSWYQQVLGQGPQFIFQYYEKEERGRGNFPDRFSARQFPNYSSELNVNALLLGDSALYLCASILGRPGTDTQYFGPGTRLTVL.

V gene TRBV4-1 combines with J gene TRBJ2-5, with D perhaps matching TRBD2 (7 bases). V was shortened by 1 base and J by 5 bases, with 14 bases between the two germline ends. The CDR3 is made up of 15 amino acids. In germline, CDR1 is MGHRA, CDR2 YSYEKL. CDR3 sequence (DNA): TGCGCCAGCAGCCAAGCAGAGGGGGGGCTGGAGACCCAGTACTTC. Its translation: CASSQAEGGLETQYF.

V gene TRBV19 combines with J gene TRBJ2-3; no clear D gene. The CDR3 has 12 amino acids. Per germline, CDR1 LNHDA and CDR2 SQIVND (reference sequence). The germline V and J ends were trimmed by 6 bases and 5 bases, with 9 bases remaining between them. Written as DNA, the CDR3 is TGTGCCAGTAGAGACTTGAGAGATACGCAGTATTTT. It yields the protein CASRDLRDTQYF. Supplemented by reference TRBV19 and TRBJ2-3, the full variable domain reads DGGITQSPKYLFRKEGQNVTLSCEQNLNHDAMYWYRQDPGQGLRLIYYSQIVNDFQKGDIAEGYSVSREKKESFPLTVTSAQKNPTAFYLCASRDLRDTQYFGPGTRLTVL.

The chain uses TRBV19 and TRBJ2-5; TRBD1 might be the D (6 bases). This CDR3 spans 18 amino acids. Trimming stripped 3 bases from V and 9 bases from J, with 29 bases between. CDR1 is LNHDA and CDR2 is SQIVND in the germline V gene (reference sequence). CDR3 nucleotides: TGTGCCAGTAGTATCCGAACCACAAGGACAGCCTACTCTGGGGCCCAGTACTTC. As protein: CASSIRTTRTAYSGAQYF.

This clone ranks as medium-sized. The CDR3 bases are TGTGCCAGCAGTTACTCTGCGACAGTCGGTGGCTACACCTTC. This codes for CASSYSATVGGYTF. This sequence joins TRBV6-5 and TRBJ1-2, with D maybe TRBD1 (5 bases). This CDR3 is 14 amino acids long. Germline V gene data show CDR1 as MNHEY and CDR2 as SVGAGI. Trimming stripped 0 bases from V and 7 bases from J, with 12 bases between.

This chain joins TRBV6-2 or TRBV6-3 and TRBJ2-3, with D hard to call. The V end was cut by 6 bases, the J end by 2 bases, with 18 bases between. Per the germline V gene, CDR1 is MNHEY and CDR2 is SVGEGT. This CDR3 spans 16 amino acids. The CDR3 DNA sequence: TGTGCCAGCAGCCGCCCGAATCTATTGTTCACAGATACGCAGTATTTT. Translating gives CASSRPNLLFTDTQYF.

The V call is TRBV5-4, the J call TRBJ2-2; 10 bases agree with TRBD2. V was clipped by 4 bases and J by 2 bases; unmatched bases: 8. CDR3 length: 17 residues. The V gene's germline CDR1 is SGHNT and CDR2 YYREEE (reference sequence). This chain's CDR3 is CASSPSGLAVNTGELFF. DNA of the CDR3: TGTGCCAGCAGCCCATCTGGACTAGCGGTTAACACCGGGGAGCTGTTTTTT.

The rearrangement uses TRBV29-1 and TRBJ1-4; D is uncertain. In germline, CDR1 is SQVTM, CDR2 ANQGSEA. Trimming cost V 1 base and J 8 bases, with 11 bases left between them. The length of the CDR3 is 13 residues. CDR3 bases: TGCAGCGTTGAAGGTACAGCCGGCGAAAAACTGTTTTTT. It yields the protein CSVEGTAGEKLFF.